This T cell receptor (beta chain) was retrieved from a study of T cell responses to AZD1222 COVID-19 vaccine. Sequencing was performed with immunoSEQ multiplex PCR; in TCRdb, only in-frame clones are kept and a portion is missing. The data show more than 120,000 clones, roughly 86% seen once. With respect to this clone: Its antigen is undetermined.

The CDR3 totals 13 residues. Trimming shortened V by 9 bases and J by 2 bases, and 11 bases separated the two germline ends. CDR1 SNHLY and CDR2 FYNNEI come from the germline V gene. Study-wide results and caveats: Reportedly, close to half of spike-specific TCRs are directed against unmutated variant regions.

This material consisted of peripheral blood, taken 28 days after the second dose of the MenACWY control vaccine. J is TRBJ1-3 and V is TRBV2; no definite D call. The source is an adult who received the MenACWY meningococcal vaccine as a control. The CDR3 sequence is CASDLGPGNTIYF. The CDR3 nucleotides are TGTGCCAGTGACCTCGGTCCTGGAAACACCATATATTTT.